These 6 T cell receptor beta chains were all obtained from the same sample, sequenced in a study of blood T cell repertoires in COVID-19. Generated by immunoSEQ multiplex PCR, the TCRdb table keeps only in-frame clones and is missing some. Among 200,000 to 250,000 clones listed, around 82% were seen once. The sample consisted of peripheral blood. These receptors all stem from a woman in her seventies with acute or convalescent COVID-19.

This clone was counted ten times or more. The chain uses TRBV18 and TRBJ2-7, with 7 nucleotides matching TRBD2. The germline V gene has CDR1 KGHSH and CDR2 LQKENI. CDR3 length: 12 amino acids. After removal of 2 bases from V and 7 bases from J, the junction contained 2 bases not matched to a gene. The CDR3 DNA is TGTGCCAGCTCACCAGCCGGGGGGGAGCAGTACTTC. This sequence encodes CASSPAGGEQYF.

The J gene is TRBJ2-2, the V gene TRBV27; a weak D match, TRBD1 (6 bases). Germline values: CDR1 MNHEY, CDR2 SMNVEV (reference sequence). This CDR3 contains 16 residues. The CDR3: CGRQAHPTKNTGELFF. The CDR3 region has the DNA TGTGGACGACAGGCCCATCCTACGAAAAACACCGGGGAGCTGTTTTTT.

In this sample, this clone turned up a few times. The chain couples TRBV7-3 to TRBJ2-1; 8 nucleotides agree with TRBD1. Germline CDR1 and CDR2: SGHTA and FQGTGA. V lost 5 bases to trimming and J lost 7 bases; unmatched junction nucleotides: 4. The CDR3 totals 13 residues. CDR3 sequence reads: CASSGTGSNEQFF. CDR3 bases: TGTGCCAGCAGCGGGACAGGTAGTAATGAGCAGTTCTTC.

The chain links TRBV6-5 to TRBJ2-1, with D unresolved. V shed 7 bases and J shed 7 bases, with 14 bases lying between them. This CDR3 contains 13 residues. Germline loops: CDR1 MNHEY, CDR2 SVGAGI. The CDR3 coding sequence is TGTGCCAGCACCGACGTTGACGGGAATGAGCAGTTCTTC. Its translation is CASTDVDGNEQFF.

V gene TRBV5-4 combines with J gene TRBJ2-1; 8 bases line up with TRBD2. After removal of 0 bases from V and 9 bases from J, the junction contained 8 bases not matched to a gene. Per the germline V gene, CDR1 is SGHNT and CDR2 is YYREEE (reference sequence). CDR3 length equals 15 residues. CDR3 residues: CASSLGIGRAGEQFF. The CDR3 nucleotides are TGTGCCAGCAGCTTGGGAATCGGGAGGGCGGGTGAGCAGTTCTTC.

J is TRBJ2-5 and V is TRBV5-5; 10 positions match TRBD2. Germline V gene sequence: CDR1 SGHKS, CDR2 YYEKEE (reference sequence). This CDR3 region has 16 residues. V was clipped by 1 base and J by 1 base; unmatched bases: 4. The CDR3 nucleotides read TGTGCCAGCAGCTTGAAGACTAGCGGGCTCCAAGAGACCCAGTACTTC. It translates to CASSLKTSGLQETQYF.